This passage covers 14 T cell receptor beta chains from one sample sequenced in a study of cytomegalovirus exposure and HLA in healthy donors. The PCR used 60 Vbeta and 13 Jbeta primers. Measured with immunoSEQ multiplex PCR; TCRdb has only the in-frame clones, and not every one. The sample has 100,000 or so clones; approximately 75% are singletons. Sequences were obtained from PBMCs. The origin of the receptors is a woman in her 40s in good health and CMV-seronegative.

The CDR3 DNA is TGTGCCAGCAGCGTAGGCCCTAACAGGGGGGGTGAGCAGTTCTTC. Translation: CASSVGPNRGGEQFF. The gene calls are TRBV9 and TRBJ2-1; TRBD1 is a possible D gene (8 bases). The CDR3 consists of 15 residues. The V end was cut by 0 bases, the J end by 9 bases, with 16 bases between. Per the germline V gene, CDR1 is SGDLS and CDR2 is YYNGEE.

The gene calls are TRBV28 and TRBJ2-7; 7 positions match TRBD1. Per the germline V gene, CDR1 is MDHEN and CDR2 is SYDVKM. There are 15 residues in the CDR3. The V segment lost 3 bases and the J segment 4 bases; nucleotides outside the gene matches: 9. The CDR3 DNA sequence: TGTGCCAGCAGTTTGACAGGGCGGGTTACGTACGAGCAGTACTTC. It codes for CASSLTGRVTYEQYF. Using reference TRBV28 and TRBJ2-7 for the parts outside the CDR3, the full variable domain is DVKVTQSSRYLVKRTGEKVFLECVQDMDHENMFWYRQDPGLGLRLIYFSYDVKMKEKGDIPEGYSVSREKKERFSLILESASTNQTSMYLCASSLTGRVTYEQYFGPGTRLTVT.

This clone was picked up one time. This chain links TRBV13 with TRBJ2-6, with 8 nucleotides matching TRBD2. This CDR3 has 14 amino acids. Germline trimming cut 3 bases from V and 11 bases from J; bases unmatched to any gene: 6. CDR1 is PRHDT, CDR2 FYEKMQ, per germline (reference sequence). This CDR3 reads CASSLGLLADVLTF. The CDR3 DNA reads TGTGCCAGCAGCTTGGGATTACTAGCGGACGTCCTGACTTTC.

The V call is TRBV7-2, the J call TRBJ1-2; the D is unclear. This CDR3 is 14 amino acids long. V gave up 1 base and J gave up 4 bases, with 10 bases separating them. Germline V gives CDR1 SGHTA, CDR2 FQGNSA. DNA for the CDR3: TGTGCCAGCAGCTTAGTTGGCGGCACCTATGGCTACACCTTC. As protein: CASSLVGGTYGYTF.

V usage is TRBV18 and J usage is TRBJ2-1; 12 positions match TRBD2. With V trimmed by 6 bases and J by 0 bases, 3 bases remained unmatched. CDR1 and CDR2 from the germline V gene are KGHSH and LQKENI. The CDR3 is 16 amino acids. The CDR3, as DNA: TGTGCCAGCTCCCTAGCGGGAGGGAGCTCCTACAATGAGCAGTTCTTC. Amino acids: CASSLAGGSSYNEQFF.

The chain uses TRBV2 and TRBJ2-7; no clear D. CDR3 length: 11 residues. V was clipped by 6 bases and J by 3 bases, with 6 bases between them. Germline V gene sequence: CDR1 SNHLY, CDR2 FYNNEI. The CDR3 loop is CASSPGYEQYF. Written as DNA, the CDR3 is TGTGCCAGCAGCCCCGGCTACGAGCAGTACTTC.

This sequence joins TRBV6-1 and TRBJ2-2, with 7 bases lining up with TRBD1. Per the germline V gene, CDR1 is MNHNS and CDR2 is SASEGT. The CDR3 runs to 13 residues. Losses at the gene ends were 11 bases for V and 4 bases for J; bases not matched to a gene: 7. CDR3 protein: CAGKGTATGELFF. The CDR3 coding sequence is TGTGCCGGGAAAGGGACAGCCACCGGGGAGCTGTTTTTT.

The CDR3 sequence: CSHITSTEAFF. In DNA, the CDR3 is TGCAGCCATATCACATCCACTGAAGCTTTCTTT. This rearrangement joins TRBV29-1 to TRBJ1-1; D remains unclear. The CDR3 has 11 residues. Trimming removed 8 bases from V and 4 bases from J, with 11 bases in between. Germline-derived CDR1 and CDR2 are SQVTM and ANQGSEA.

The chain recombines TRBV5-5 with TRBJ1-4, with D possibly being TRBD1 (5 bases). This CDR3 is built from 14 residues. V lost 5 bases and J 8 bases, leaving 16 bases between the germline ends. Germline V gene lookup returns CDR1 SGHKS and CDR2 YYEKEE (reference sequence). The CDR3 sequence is CASSSTGNDEKLFF. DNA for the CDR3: TGTGCCAGCAGTTCTACAGGAAACGACGAAAAACTGTTTTTT. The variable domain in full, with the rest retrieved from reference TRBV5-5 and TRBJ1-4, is DAGVTQSPTHLIKTRGQQVTLRCSPISGHKSVSWYQQVLGQGPQFIFQYYEKEERGRGNFPDRFSARQFPNYSSELNVNALLLGDSALYLCASSSTGNDEKLFFGSGTQLSVL.

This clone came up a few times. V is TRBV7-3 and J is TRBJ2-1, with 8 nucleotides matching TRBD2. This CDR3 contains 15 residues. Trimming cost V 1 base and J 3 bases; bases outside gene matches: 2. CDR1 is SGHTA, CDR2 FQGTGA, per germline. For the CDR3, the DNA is TGTGCCAGCAGCTTAAGTCGGGGGGGCTACAATGAGCAGTTCTTC. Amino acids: CASSLSRGGYNEQFF.

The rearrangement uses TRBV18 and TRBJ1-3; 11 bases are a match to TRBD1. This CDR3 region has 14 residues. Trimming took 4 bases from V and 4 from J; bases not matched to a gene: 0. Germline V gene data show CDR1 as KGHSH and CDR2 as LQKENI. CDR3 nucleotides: TGTGCCAGCTCACGGACAGGGGGCGGAAACACCATATATTTT. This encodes CASSRTGGGNTIYF.

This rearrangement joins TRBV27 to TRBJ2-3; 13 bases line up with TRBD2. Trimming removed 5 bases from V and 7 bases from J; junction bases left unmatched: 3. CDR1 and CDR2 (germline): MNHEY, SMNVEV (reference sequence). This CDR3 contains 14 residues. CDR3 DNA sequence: TGTGCCAGCAGTCCGACTAGCGGGAGGAATACGCAGTATTTT. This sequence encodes CASSPTSGRNTQYF.

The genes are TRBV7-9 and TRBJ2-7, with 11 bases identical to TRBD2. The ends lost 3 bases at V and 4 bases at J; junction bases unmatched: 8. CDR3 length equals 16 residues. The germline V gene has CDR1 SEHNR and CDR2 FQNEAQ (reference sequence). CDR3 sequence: CASSFLGIAGGYEQYF. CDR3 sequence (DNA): TGTGCCAGCAGCTTCCTTGGAATAGCGGGGGGGTACGAGCAGTACTTC. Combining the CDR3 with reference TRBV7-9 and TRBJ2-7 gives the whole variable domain DTGVSQNPRHKITKRGQNVTFRCDPISEHNRLYWYRQTLGQGPEFLTYFQNEAQLEKSRLLSDRFSAERPKGSFSTLEIQRTEQGDSAMYLCASSFLGIAGGYEQYFGPGTRLTVT.

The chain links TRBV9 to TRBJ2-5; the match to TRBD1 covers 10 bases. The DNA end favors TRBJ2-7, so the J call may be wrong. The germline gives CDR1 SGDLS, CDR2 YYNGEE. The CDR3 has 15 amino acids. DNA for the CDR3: TGTGCCAGCAGCGTTGAAGGGACAGGGGCCTACGAGCAGTACTTC. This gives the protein CASSVEGTGAYEQYF.